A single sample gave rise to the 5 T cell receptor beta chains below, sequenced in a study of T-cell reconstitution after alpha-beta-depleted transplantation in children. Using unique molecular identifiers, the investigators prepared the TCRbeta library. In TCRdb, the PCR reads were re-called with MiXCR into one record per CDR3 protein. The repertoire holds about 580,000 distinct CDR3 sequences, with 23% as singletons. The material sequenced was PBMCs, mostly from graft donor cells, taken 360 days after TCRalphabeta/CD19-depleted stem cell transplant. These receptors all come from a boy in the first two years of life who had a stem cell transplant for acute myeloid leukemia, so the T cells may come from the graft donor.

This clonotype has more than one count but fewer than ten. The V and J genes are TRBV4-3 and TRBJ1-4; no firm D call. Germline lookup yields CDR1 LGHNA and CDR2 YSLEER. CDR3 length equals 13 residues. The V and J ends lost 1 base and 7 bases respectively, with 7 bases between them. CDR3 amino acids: CASSQAMGEKLFF. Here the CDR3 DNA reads TGCGCCAGCAGCCAAGCAATGGGTGAAAAACTGTTTTTT.

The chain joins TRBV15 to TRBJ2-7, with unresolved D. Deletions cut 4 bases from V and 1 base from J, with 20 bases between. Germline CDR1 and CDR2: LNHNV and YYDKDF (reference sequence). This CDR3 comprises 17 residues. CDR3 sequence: CATSTSNGPSPSYEQYV. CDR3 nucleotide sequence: TGTGCCACCAGCACCAGTAATGGACCTTCCCCTTCCTACGAGCAGTACGTC.

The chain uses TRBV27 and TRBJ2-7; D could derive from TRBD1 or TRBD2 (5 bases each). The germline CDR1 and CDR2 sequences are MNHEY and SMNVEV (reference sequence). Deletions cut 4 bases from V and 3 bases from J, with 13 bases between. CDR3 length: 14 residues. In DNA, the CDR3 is TGTGCCAGCAGTTCCCGGGACCTCTTCTACGAGCAGTACTTC. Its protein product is CASSSRDLFYEQYF.

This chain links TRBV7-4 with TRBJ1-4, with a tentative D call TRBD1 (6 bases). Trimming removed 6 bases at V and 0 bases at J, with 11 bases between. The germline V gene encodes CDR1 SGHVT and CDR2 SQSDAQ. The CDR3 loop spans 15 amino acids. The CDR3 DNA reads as TGTGCCAGCAGTTTCCGACAGGCAACTAATGAAAAACTGTTTTTT. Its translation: CASSFRQATNEKLFF. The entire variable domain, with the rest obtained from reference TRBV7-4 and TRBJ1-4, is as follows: GAGVSQSPRYKVAKRGRDVALRCDSISGHVTLYWYRQTLGQGSEVLTYSQSDAQRDKSGRPSGRFSAERPERSVSTLKIQRTEQGDSAVYLCASSFRQATNEKLFFGSGTQLSVL.

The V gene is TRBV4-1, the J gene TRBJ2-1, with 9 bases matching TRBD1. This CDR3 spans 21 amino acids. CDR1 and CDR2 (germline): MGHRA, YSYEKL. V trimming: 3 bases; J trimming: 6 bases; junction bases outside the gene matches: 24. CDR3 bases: TGCGCCAGCAGCCACCTACAGTCGGGACAGGGAGAACCACAAGGAAGCAATGAGCAGTTCTTC. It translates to CASSHLQSGQGEPQGSNEQFF.